Presented here are 16 T cell receptor beta chains from one specimen sequenced in a study of molecular identifiers for immune sequencing clone quantification. TCRdb recomputed calls from the PCR reads with MiXCR, one row per CDR3 protein. The table records approximately 500,000 distinct CDR3 sequences, less than 30% of them present only once. Sequenced: naive CD8+ T cells from blood, with Jurkat cell RNA spiked in. Subset given: FACS-sorted CD8+CD4-CCR7+CD45RA+ naive T cells. The receptors were gathered from a human donor in good health. Some libraries in this study had Jurkat cell RNA spiked in.

This clonotype came up a few times. The chain is built from TRBV7-7 and TRBJ2-3, with a weak D call TRBD2 (7 bases). The CDR3 extends over 20 amino acids. Germline V gene data show CDR1 as SSHAT and CDR2 as FNYEAQ (reference sequence). The CDR3 loop is CASSLTFGGRGPGDADTQYF. DNA for the CDR3: TGTGCTAGTAGCTTAACGTTCGGGGGGCGCGGGCCGGGAGACGCAGATACGCAGTATTTT.

In its sample, this clonotype was seen once. The V call is TRBV3-1, the J call TRBJ2-3; no clear D. The CDR3 is made up of 14 amino acids. V lost 4 bases and J 2 bases, leaving 10 bases between the germline ends. Per the germline V gene, CDR1 is LGHDT and CDR2 is YNNKEL (reference sequence). CDR3 sequence (DNA): TGTGCCAGCAGCCTAGTTGAGGACACAGATACGCAGTATTTT. Translation: CASSLVEDTDTQYF.

The V call is TRBV10-3, the J call TRBJ2-5; 10 bases agree with TRBD2. The CDR3 runs 17 residues. The junction had 7 bases not matched to a gene; V was cut back by 2 bases and J by 1 base. The germline V gene encodes CDR1 ENHRY and CDR2 SYGVKD. CDR3 DNA: TGTGCCATCAGTGAGCCCCTAGCGGGAGCGCTCCAAGAGACCCAGTACTTC. Amino acids: CAISEPLAGALQETQYF.

This clonotype was detected a few times. A read error may account for a junction end that differs from germline. V is TRBV5-3 and J is TRBJ1-4; TRBD1 agrees at 9 bases. TRBV5-3 is recorded as an ORF, its role being uncertain. The CDR3 runs 15 residues. This CDR3 is CASSLGQGGNEKLFF. CDR3 nucleotide sequence: TGTGCCAGCAGCTTGGGACAGGGAGGGAATGAAAAACTGTTTTTT.

The chain employs TRBV13 and TRBJ1-4, with D unclear. This CDR3 contains 13 residues. Looked up from germline, CDR1 is PRHDT and CDR2 is FYEKMQ (reference sequence). The germline V and J ends were trimmed by 3 bases and 8 bases, with 10 bases remaining between them. The CDR3 DNA reads TGTGCCAGCAGCTTCGGGCAGATCGAAAAACTGTTTTTT. It translates to CASSFGQIEKLFF.

This clonotype was detected ten times or more. The chain recombines TRBV15 with TRBJ2-3, with 7 bases identical to TRBD1. J lost 2 bases, V lost 2 bases, and 7 bases had no gene match. The CDR3 runs 16 residues. The germline V gene has CDR1 LNHNV and CDR2 YYDKDF (reference sequence). The CDR3 loop is CATSRHNRGFTDTQYF. The CDR3 nucleotides are TGTGCCACCAGCAGACATAACAGGGGATTCACAGATACGCAGTATTTT.

This clonotype was found many times. The CDR3 DNA is TGCGCCAGCAGACGACAGGGGTCTTTGAACACTGAAGCTTTCTTT. This gives the protein CASRRQGSLNTEAFF. The V gene is TRBV4-1, the J gene TRBJ1-1, with 8 positions matching TRBD1. CDR3 length: 15 amino acids. J lost 0 bases, V lost 6 bases, and 6 bases had no gene match. Germline V lookup: CDR1 MGHRA, CDR2 YSYEKL.

Ten or more counts support this clonotype. V is TRBV27 and J is TRBJ2-7; no reliable D call. CDR1 and CDR2 from the germline V gene are MNHEY and SMNVEV (reference sequence). V lost 5 bases and J 7 bases, leaving 15 bases between the germline ends. There are 13 residues in the CDR3. The CDR3 protein is CASSPRPSGEQYF. The DNA of the CDR3 is TGTGCCAGCAGTCCCCGCCCCAGTGGGGAGCAGTACTTC.

This clonotype occurred many times. The J gene is TRBJ2-2, the V gene TRBV6-2 or TRBV6-3; D is ambiguous. V lost 2 bases to trimming and J lost 1 base, with 8 bases between them. This CDR3 is 15 amino acids long. CDR1 and CDR2 (germline): MNHEY, SVGEGT. The CDR3 DNA is TGTGCCAGCAGTTACCGGGCAGGGAACACCGGGGAGCTGTTTTTT. This sequence encodes CASSYRAGNTGELFF.

This clonotype was detected ten times or more. The V call is TRBV2, the J call TRBJ2-1, with 13 bases matching TRBD2. This CDR3 contains 16 residues. CDR1 is SNHLY, CDR2 FYNNEI, per germline. V was pared by 6 bases and J by 1 base, with 3 bases of the junction left unmatched. In DNA, the CDR3 is TGTGCCAGCAGAGCGACTAGCGGGAGGTCCTACAATGAGCAGTTCTTC. Encoded protein: CASRATSGRSYNEQFF.

On this clonotype: A read error may account for a junction end that differs from germline. The rearrangement joins TRBV27 to TRBJ2-4; D might be TRBD1 (6 bases). Germline V gives CDR1 MNHEY, CDR2 SMNVEV (reference sequence). The CDR3 totals 16 residues. CDR3 protein: CASSWGPVGAKNVQYF. Written as DNA, the CDR3 is TGTGCCAGCAGTTGGGGACCTGTGGGGGCCAAAAACGTTCAGTACTTC.

The rearrangement uses TRBV30 and TRBJ1-1; D uncertain. The CDR3 sequence is 13 residues long. Looked up from germline, CDR1 is GTSNPN and CDR2 is SVGIG (reference sequence). V lost 6 bases, J lost 0 bases, and 11 bases lay in between. The CDR3 region is CACFQAMNTEAFF. The CDR3 nucleotides are TGTGCCTGTTTTCAGGCCATGAACACTGAAGCTTTCTTT. Complete variable domain (other parts from reference TRBV30 and TRBJ1-1): SQTIHQWPATLVQPVGSPLSLECTVEGTSNPNLYWYRQAAGRGLQLLFYSVGIGQISSEVPQNLSASRPQDRQFILSSKKLLLSDSGFYLCACFQAMNTEAFFGQGTRLTVV.

This clonotype turned up a few times. V gene TRBV12-3 or TRBV12-4 combines with J gene TRBJ1-1, with unresolved D. The V end lost 4 bases, the J end lost 7 bases, and 7 bases lay between the germline ends. CDR3 length: 11 residues. This CDR3 reads CASSSRYEAFF. The CDR3 DNA follows: TGTGCCAGCAGTTCCCGTTATGAAGCTTTCTTT.

This clonotype has only a few counts. The rearrangement uses TRBV5-1 and TRBJ2-7, with D perhaps TRBD1 (5 bases). There are 15 residues in the CDR3. CDR1 is SGHRS and CDR2 is YFSETQ in the germline V gene. V lost 0 bases and J 2 bases, leaving 12 bases between the germline ends. The CDR3 nucleotides read TGCGCCAGCAGCTTGGGGGCAGGGAACCCCTACGAGCAGTACTTC. It yields the protein CASSLGAGNPYEQYF.

V and J are TRBV20-1 and TRBJ2-3, with D tentatively TRBD2 (6 bases). The V and J ends lost 6 bases and 4 bases respectively, with 8 bases between them. The CDR3 is 11 residues long. The germline V gene has CDR1 DFQATT and CDR2 SNEGSKA (reference sequence). Written as DNA, the CDR3 is TGCAGTGCGGAGGGATCAGATACGCAGTATTTT. The encoded protein is CSAEGSDTQYF.

About this clonotype: At one end, the junction sequence differs from germline, possibly due to a read error. This chain joins TRBV27 and TRBJ2-3, with 9 bases matching TRBD2. This CDR3 has 16 amino acids. Germline V gene lookup returns CDR1 MNHEY and CDR2 SMNVEV (reference sequence). The CDR3 is CASSSRLAVSTNTQYF. Here the CDR3 DNA reads TGTGCCAGCAGTTCCCGACTAGCGGTGAGCACAAATACGCAGTATTTT.